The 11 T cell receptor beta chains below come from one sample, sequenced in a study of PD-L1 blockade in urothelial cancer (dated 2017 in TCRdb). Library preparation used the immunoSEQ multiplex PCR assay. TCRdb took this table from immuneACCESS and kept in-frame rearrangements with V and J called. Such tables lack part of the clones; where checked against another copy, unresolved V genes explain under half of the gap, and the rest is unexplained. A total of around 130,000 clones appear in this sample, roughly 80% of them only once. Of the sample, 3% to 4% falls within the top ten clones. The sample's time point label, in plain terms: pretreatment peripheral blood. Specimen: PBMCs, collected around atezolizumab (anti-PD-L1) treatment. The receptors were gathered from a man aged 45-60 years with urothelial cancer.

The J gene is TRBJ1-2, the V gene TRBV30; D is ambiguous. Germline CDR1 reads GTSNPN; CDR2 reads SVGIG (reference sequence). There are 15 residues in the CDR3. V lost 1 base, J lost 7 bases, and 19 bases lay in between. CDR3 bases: TGTGCCTGGAGTGAGCGGGGTACTGGCCTATTTGGCTACACCTTC. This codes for CAWSERGTGLFGYTF.

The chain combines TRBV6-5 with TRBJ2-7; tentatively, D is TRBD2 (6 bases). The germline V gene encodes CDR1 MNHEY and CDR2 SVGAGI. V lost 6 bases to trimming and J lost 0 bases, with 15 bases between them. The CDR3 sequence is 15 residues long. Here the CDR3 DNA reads TGTGCCAGCAGAACTAAGACTAGATTCTCCTACGAGCAGTACTTC. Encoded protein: CASRTKTRFSYEQYF.

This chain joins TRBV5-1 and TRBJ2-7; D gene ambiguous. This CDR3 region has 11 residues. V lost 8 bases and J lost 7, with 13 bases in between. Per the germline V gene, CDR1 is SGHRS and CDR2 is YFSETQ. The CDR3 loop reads CASSNPGEQYF. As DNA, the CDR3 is TGCGCCAGTTCAAACCCCGGGGAGCAGTACTTC.

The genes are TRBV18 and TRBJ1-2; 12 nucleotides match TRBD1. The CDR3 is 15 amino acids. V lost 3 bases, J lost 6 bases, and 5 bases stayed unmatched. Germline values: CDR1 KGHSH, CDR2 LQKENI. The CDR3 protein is CASSPGQGARDGYTF. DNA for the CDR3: TGTGCCAGCTCACCGGGACAGGGGGCGCGAGATGGCTACACCTTC.

The chain's CDR3 is CASRSGRANNEQFF. The DNA for the CDR3 is TGTGCCAGCAGGAGCGGGAGGGCCAACAATGAGCAGTTCTTC. The rearrangement joins TRBV2 to TRBJ2-1, with TRBD2 identical over 10 bases. J lost 5 bases, V lost 6 bases, and 4 bases had no gene match. There are 14 residues in the CDR3. In germline, CDR1 is SNHLY, CDR2 FYNNEI.

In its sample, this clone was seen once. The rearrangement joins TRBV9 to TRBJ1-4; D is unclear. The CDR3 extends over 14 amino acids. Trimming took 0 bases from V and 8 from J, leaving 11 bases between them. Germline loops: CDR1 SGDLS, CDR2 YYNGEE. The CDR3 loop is CASSVAYEKEKLFF. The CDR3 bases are TGTGCCAGCAGCGTAGCGTACGAGAAAGAAAAACTGTTTTTT.

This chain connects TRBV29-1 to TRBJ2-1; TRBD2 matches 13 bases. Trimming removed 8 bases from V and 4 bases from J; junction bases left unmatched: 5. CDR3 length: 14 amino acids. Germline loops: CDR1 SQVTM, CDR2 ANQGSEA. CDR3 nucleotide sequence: TGCAGCATGGAACTAGCGGGAGGGTACAATGAGCAGTTCTTC. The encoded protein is CSMELAGGYNEQFF.

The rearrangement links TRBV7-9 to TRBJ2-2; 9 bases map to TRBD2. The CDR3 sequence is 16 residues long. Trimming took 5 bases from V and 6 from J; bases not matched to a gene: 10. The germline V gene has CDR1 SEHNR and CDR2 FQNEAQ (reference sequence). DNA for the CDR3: TGTGCCAGCAGCAAGACGGGACTAGCAACCCCCGGGGAGCTGTTTTTT. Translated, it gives CASSKTGLATPGELFF.

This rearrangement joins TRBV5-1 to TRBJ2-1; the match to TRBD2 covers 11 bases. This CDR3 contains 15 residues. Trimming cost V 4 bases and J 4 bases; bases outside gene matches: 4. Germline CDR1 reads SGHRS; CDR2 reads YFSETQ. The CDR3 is CASSITSGSYNEQFF. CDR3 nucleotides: TGCGCCAGCAGCATAACTAGCGGGAGTTACAATGAGCAGTTCTTC.

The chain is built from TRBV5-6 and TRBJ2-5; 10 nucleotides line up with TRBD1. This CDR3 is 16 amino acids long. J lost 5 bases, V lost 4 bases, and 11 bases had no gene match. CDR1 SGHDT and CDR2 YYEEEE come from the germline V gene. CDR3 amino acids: CASSQLLRQGAETQYF. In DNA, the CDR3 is TGTGCCAGCAGCCAGCTATTGCGACAGGGGGCTGAGACCCAGTACTTC.

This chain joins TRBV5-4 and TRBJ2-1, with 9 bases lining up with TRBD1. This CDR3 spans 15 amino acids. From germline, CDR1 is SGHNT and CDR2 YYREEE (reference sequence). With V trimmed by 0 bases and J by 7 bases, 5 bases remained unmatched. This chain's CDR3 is CASSLEGTGRNEQFF. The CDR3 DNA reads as TGTGCCAGCAGCTTGGAAGGGACAGGGAGGAATGAGCAGTTCTTC.